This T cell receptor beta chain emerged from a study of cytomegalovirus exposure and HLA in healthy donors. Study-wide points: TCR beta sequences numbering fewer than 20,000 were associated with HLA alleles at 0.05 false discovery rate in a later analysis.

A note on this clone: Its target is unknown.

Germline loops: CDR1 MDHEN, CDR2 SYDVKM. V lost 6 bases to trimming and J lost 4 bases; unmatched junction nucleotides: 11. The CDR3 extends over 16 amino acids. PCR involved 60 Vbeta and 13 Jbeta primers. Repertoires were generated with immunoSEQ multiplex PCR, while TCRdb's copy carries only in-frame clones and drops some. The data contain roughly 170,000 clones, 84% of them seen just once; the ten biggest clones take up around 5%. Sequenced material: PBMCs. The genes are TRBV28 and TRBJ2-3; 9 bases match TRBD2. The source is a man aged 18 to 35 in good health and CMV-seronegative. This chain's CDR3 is CASRMGGLASADTQYF. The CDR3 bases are TGTGCCAGCAGGATGGGTGGACTAGCGTCCGCAGATACGCAGTATTTT.